This entry describes one TCR beta chain. These data originate in a study of identifying expanded T cells in peripheral blood. CDR1 and CDR2 (germline): SGDLS, YYNGEE. Deletions cut 4 bases from V and 5 bases from J, with 15 bases between. This CDR3 spans 14 amino acids. Generated by immunoSEQ multiplex PCR, the TCRdb table keeps only in-frame clones and is missing some. The profile shows over 100,000 clones, more than 70% of them singletons. The rearrangement links TRBV9 to TRBJ2-5; D may be TRBD2 (6 bases). Sequencing was done on a sample of blood. The source of this sequence is a person aged 18 to 75 in good health. The CDR3 loop is CASSSDPAGETQYF. CDR3 bases: TGTGCCAGCAGCTCAGACCCGGCGGGGGAGACCCAGTACTTC.